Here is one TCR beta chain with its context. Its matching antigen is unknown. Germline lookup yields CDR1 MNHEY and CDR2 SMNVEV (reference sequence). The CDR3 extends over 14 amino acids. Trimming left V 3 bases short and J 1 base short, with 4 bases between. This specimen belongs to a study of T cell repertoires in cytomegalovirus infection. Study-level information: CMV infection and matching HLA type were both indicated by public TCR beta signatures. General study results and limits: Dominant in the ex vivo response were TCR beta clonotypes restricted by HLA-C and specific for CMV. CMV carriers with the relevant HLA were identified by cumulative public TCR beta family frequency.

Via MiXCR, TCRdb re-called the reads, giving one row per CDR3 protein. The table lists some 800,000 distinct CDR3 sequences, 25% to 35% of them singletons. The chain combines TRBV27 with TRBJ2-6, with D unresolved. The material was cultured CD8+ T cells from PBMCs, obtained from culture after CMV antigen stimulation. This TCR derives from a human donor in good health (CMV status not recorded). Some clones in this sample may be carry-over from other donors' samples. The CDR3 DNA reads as TGTGCCAGCAGTTTGCAGTCTGGGGCCAACGTCCTGACTTTC. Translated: CASSLQSGANVLTF.